This T cell receptor beta chain was sequenced for a study of tumor-infiltrating lymphocytes in primary liver carcinoma. Study summary: Ages ranged from 30 to 69, with HCC or mixed HCC-cholangiocarcinoma. Each of the growths was stage T1-T3 N0M0, extending 4.2 to 10 cm across. Study-level results: Against blood, tumors held a significantly higher top-250-clone fraction (p = 0.039). Present in all five tumor regions were only about 7.5-24% of the top clones.

From around 0.5 ug total RNA, TCR beta cDNA was generated with a primer in the constant region. Three nested multiplex PCR rounds, a slightly modified ARM-PCR method, built the TCR beta libraries. TCRdb processed the multiplex PCR reads anew with MiXCR; each CDR3 protein has one entry. The data contain roughly 120,000 distinct CDR3 sequences, 60% to 75% of them seen just once; the ten biggest clones take up 7.5% to 9%. It was from about 19-30 mg of unsorted bulk tissue that RNA and DNA were co-extracted. Of note for this clonotype: The target antigen is unknown. This sequence may be a read error, since a much larger clone differs from it by one base.

Sequencing input: liver tumor tissue from sampling region 3. Documented subset: tumor region T3, left-lateral pole. The receptor was derived from a woman between 55 and 75 years old with primary liver carcinoma and hepatitis B virus infection.

Here the CDR3 reads CASRSLGGFSYNEQFF. Written as DNA, the CDR3 is TGTGCCAGCAGGTCTCTAGGGGGTTTCTCCTACAATGAGCAGTTCTTC. The chain carries TRBV5-4 and TRBJ2-1; possible D gene TRBD1, 6 bases. Germline loops: CDR1 SGHNT, CDR2 YYREEE (reference sequence). This CDR3 has 16 residues. V was shortened by 5 bases and J by 0 bases, with 15 bases between the two germline ends.